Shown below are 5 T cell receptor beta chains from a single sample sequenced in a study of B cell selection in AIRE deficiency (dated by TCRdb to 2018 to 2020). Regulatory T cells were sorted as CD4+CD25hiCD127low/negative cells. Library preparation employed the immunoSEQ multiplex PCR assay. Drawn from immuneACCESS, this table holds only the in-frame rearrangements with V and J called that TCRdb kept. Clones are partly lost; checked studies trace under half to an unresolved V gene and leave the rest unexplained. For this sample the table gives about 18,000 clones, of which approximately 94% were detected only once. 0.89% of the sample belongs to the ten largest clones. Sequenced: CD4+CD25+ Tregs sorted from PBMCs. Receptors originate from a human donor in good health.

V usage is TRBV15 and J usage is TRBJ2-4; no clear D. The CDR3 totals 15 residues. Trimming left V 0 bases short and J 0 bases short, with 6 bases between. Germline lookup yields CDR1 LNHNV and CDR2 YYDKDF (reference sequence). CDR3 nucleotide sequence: TGTGCCACCAGCAGAGATTCGGGAGCCAAAAACATTCAGTACTTC. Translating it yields CATSRDSGAKNIQYF.

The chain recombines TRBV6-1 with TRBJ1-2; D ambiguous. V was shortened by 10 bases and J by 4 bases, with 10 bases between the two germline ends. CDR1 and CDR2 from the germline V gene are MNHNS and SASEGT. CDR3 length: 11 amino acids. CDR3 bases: TGTGCCACCTTTCAGACCTATGGCTACACCTTC. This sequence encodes CATFQTYGYTF.

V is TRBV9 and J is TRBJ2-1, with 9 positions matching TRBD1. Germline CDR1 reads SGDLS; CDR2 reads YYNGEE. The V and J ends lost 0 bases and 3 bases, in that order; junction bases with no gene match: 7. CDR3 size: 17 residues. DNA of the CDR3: TGTGCCAGCAGCGTAGGCCTTACAGGGGGCCTCTACAATGAGCAGTTCTTC. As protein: CASSVGLTGGLYNEQFF.

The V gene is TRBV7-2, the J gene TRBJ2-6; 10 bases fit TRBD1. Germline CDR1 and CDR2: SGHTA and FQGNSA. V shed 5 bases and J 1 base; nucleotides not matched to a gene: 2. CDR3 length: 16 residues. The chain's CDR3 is CASSLDRGSGANVLTF. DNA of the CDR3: TGTGCCAGCAGCCTGGACAGGGGGTCTGGGGCCAACGTCCTGACTTTC.

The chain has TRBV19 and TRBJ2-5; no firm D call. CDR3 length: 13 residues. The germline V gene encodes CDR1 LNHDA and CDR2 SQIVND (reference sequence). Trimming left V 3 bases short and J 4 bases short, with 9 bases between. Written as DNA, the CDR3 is TGTGCCAGTAGTATTGGGTTTGGAGAGACCCAGTACTTC. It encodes CASSIGFGETQYF.